The next 8 T cell receptor beta chains were all read from a single sample in a study of cytomegalovirus exposure and HLA in healthy donors. PCR involved 60 Vbeta and 13 Jbeta primers. The repertoire was sequenced with immunoSEQ multiplex PCR; TCRdb's copy has only in-frame clones and lacks some. The sample has 150,000 to 200,000 clones; roughly three quarters are singletons. Sequenced material: PBMCs. Every receptor here comes from a woman between 40 and 55 years old in good health and CMV-seronegative.

The rearrangement joins TRBV10-3 to TRBJ2-1; 10 bases are a match to TRBD1. J was trimmed by 4 bases and V by 10 bases; bases with no gene match: 10. The length of the CDR3 is 15 residues. CDR1 and CDR2 (germline): ENHRY, SYGVKD. The CDR3 DNA is TGTGCCACCTCGCCGGGGACAGGGGATTACAATGAGCAGTTCTTC. Translated: CATSPGTGDYNEQFF.

The V gene is TRBV4-3, the J gene TRBJ2-2, with D unclear. V dropped 1 base and J dropped 4 bases, with 7 bases sitting between them. Germline V CDR1 and CDR2: LGHNA, YSLEER. This CDR3 is 14 amino acids long. CDR3 in amino acids: CASSQGTATGELFF. DNA of the CDR3: TGCGCCAGCAGCCAAGGCACAGCCACCGGGGAGCTGTTTTTT.

The CDR3 nucleotides read TGTGCCATCAGTGATGGGCAGGGCTATGGCTACACCTTC. This gives the protein CAISDGQGYGYTF. This chain connects TRBV10-3 to TRBJ1-2; weak D call: TRBD1 (5 bases). This CDR3 contains 13 residues. Germline V gene sequence: CDR1 ENHRY, CDR2 SYGVKD. V was cut by 3 bases and J by 4 bases, with 9 bases left in between.

V and J are TRBV29-1 and TRBJ2-2; a possible D gene is TRBD1 (8 bases). Germline assignment: CDR1 SQVTM and CDR2 ANQGSEA. This CDR3 has 14 amino acids. Trimming shortened V by 7 bases and J by 5 bases, and 17 bases separated the two germline ends. Written as DNA, the CDR3 is TGCAGCGCCAACACAGGGGGAGGGACCGGGGAGCTGTTTTTT. Encoded protein: CSANTGGGTGELFF.

This clone was detected a few times. The chain recombines TRBV4-3 with TRBJ1-4; D is possibly TRBD1 (5 bases). CDR3 length: 15 residues. CDR1 is LGHNA, CDR2 YSLEER, per germline. V was pared by 0 bases and J by 8 bases, with 13 bases between. The CDR3 DNA reads TGCGCCAGCAGCCAAGATCTGAAGGGGTGGGAAAAACTGTTTTTT. It translates to CASSQDLKGWEKLFF.

This clone was seen just once. This chain uses TRBV5-6 with TRBJ2-7; no reliable D call. The CDR3 length is 15 residues. V was cut by 0 bases and J by 2 bases, with 12 bases left in between. The germline CDR1 and CDR2 sequences are SGHDT and YYEEEE. The CDR3, as DNA: TGTGCCAGCAGCTTGGGCCCGGAGAGTACCTACGAGCAGTACTTC. This translates into CASSLGPESTYEQYF.

The chain is built from TRBV12-2 and TRBJ2-7; the D call TRBD1 from the table was never checked on the DNA. TRBV12-2 is deemed a pseudogene. This CDR3 has 15 residues. DNA for the CDR3: TGTGCAAGTCGCTTAGCCCGGGACAGATCCTACGAGCAGTACTTC. Amino acids: CASRLARDRSYEQYF.

The V call is TRBV11-3, the J call TRBJ2-7; 7 positions match TRBD2. The J segment lost 3 bases and the V segment lost 3 bases, leaving 5 bases of the junction unmatched. The CDR3 has 14 amino acids. Germline CDR1 SGHNT, CDR2 YENEEA. In DNA, the CDR3 is TGTGCCAGCAGCTTGAAGCCGGGGGGCTACGAGCAGTACTTC. This sequence encodes CASSLKPGGYEQYF.